This T cell receptor (beta chain) was captured in a study of beta chain features in type 1 diabetes (dated 2018 in TCRdb). Study-wide context: Patients and healthy donors did not differ in mean age, gender distribution, total cell number or subset yield. A total of some 100,000,000 sorted cells were examined across all samples, and a strong correlation was observed between cell number per subset and RNA yield. Regulatory and stem cell-like memory subsets were obtained from only 8 patients and roughly 8 healthy donors, while naive and central memory subsets were obtained from all 28 donors. The study compared TCRB repertoires of sorted circulating CD4+ T cell subsets between recently diagnosed type 1 diabetes patients and matched healthy donors. The paper's findings and limits, for the study overall: Shorter templates might have been favored by PCR, but patient and control samples were amplified and corrected together, so both groups would have been affected equally by any skew. Patients with type 1 diabetes made fewer insertions and deleted more nucleotides at VDJ recombination sites, implying thymic rearrangement abnormalities. A moderate but significant shortening of TCRB CDR3 length was observed in type 1 diabetes patients in all four CD4+ subsets. Only small numbers of individuals were included in the HLA sub-analyses, which left unresolved whether HLA type had any influence on TCRB rearrangement. Because cDNA was sequenced instead of genomic DNA, highly expressing activated cells could be over-represented, though the groups showed no difference in activation or CD3 levels. Naive, central memory and regulatory TCRB repertoires appeared more similar among patients than among healthy donors.

Via the germline V gene, CDR1 is LGHNA and CDR2 YSLEER. Germline trimming: 0 bases from V, 6 bases from J; junction bases outside gene matches: 5. Inclusive of the bounding cysteine and phenylalanine, the CDR3 is 15 residues long. Just CDR3 DNA is preserved here, 45 bases in frame from base 1. Each donor gave one peripheral blood draw, averaging approximately 0.11 L, which was collected into heparinised tubes. A BD FACSAria II was used to sort naive, central memory, regulatory and stem cell-like memory CD4+ T cells with a panel that included CD45RO, CCR7, CD25, CD127, CD95 and CD27. Every sorted population had a purity above 95%. PBMCs were isolated right away by Lymphoprep density gradient centrifugation and were stained directly, without culture. Samples were stained and sorted in pairs, with one healthy donor and one patient per experiment, so that batch effects were minimized. The High Capacity cDNA Reverse Transcription Kit was used to reverse transcribe all of the isolated RNA, meaning that expressed TCRB transcripts were what got sequenced. Naive, central memory and regulatory T cell samples underwent deep immunoSEQ sequencing, averaging approximately 3.5 million total reads per sample. After sorted cells were lysed in RLT buffer, RNA was extracted with DNase-treated RNeasy Micro or Mini kits, with the choice depending on cell number. Each cell subset was processed separately to prevent cross-contamination, with patient and healthy donor samples processed together. Using the immunoSEQ multiplex PCR, TCRB sequences were amplified from cDNA into 87-bp fragments spanning the CDR3 region. Sequencing of the amplicons was done on the Illumina HiSeq platform. Processing in the source paper ran as follows. Synthetic template baselines were used to correct PCR bias computationally, reads within Hamming distance 2 were collapsed together, and singletons that could not be merged were discarded. Reads were aligned against IMGT to assign V, D and J genes, CDR3 length and insertions or deletions at six rearrangement sites. Within each subset, clonotype counts were normalized to the number of sorted cells before true diversity and Gini coefficients were calculated with the tcR R package. The overlap coefficient, calculated on TCRB nucleotide sequences, was used to quantify repertoire sharing. Out-of-frame TCRB sequences from naive cells were analyzed to stand in for the pre-selection repertoire. TCRdb provides this immuneACCESS table in a form limited to in-frame rearrangements. Some clones are lacking; in checked studies, under half of them reflect an unresolved V gene, and why the rest are absent is not known. V, J and clone size are taken as reported in that table, and D and trimming were inferred from the DNA itself. The sample table records approximately 340,000 clones; more than 12% of these occur just once. The ten most abundant clones make up under 0.02% of the sample.

About this clone itself: Its antigen is unknown. No qualities accompany the bases; no much larger clone lies one base away.

The receptor was isolated from a woman under 30 in good health. Sequencing used naive CD4+ T cells from blood. The cell subset or site tag for this specimen amounts to: true naive CD4+ T cells. This chain joins TRBV4-3 to TRBJ1-2; TRBD1 lines up with 9 middle nucleotides. The CDR3 region reads CASSQETGTGNGYTF. The nucleotide sequence is given as TGCGCCAGCAGCCAAGAAACAGGGACAGGGAATGGCTACACCTTC.